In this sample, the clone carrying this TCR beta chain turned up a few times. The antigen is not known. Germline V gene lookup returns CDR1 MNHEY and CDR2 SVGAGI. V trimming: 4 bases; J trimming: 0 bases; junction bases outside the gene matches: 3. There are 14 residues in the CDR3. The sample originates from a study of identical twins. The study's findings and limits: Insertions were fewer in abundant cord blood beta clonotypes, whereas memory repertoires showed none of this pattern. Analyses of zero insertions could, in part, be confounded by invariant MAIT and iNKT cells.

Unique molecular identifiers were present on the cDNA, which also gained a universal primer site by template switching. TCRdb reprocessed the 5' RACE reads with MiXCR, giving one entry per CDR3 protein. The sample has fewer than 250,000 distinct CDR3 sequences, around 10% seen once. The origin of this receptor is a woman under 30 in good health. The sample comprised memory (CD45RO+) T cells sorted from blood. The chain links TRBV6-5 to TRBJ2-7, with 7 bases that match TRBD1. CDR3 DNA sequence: TGTGCCAGCAGTTGGAACAGGGGCTCCTACGAGCAGTACTTC. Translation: CASSWNRGSYEQYF.